This T cell receptor beta chain was captured by sequencing in a study of blood T cell repertoires in COVID-19. On the study more broadly: COVID-19 samples, acute and convalescent, were from the United States, Italy and Spain. T cells, B-cell-depleted T cells, or PBMCs provided the cDNA or gDNA that served as material.

Trimming pared 1 base from V and 8 bases from J, leaving 17 bases between. The germline V gene has CDR1 SGHAT and CDR2 FQNNGV. The CDR3 contains 15 residues. As handled by the study authors: Amplified reference gene primers provided the basis for estimating nucleated cell counts. Here immunoSEQ multiplex PCR was the method, and the copy in TCRdb shows in-frame clones only, minus some. V and J calls and clone size are copied from that table; D and trimming were computed from the DNA. Among around 270,000 clones listed, about 83% were seen once. Material for sequencing was peripheral blood. The TCR comes from a woman in her thirties or forties who had recovered from COVID-19. This chain joins TRBV11-2 and TRBJ1-2, with D possibly being TRBD1 (5 bases). CDR3 in amino acids: CASSLGTSGREGYTF. CDR3 sequence (DNA): TGTGCCAGCAGCTTAGGAACCTCAGGGAGGGAAGGCTACACCTTC.